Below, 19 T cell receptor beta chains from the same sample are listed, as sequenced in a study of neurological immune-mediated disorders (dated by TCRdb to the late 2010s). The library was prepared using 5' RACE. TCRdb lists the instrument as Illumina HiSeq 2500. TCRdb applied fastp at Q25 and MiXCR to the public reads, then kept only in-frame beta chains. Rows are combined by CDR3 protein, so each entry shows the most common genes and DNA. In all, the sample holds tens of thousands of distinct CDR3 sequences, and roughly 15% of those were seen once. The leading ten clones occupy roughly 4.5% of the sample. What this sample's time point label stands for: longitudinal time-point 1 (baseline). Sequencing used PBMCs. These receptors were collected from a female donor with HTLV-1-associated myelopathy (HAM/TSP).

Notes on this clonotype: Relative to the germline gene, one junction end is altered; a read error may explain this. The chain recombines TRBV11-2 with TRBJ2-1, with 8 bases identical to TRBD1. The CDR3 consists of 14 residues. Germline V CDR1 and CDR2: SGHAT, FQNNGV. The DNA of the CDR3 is TGTGCCAGCAGCTCGCATACAGGGGGGAATGAACAGTTCTTC. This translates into CASSSHTGGNEQFF.

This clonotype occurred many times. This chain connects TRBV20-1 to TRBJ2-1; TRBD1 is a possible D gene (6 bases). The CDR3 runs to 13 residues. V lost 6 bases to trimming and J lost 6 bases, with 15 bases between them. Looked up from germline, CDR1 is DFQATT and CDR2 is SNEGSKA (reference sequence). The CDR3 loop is CSAKTGWGNEQFF. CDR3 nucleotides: TGCAGTGCCAAGACAGGCTGGGGCAATGAGCAGTTCTTC.

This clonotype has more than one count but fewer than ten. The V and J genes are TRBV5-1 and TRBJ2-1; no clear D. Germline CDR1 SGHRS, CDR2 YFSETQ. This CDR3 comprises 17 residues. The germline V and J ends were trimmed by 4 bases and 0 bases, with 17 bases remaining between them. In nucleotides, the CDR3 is TGCGCCAGCAGCCCGGCCGACGGCCCGAGCTCCTACAATGAGCAGTTCTTC. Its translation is CASSPADGPSSYNEQFF.

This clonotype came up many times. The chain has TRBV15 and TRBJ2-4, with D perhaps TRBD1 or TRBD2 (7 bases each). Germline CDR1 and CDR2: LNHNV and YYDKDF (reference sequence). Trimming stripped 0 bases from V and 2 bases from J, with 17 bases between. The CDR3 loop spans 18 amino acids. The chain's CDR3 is CATSRDVRGGHTKNIQYF. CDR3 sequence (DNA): TGTGCCACCAGCAGAGATGTCAGGGGGGGGCACACCAAAAACATTCAGTACTTC.

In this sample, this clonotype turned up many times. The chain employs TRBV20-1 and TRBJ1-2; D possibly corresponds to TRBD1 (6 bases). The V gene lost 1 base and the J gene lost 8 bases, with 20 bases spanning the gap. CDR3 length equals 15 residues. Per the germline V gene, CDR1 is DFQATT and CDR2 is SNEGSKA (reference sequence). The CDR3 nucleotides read TGCAGTGCTAGAGGGGCGACCAGGGGAGAAGCGGGCTACACCTTC. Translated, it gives CSARGATRGEAGYTF.

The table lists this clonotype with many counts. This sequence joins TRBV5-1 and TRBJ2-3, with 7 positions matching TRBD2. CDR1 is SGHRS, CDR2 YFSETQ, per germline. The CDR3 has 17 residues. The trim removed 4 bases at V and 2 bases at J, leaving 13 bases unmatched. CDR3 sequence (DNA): TGCGCCAGCAGCCCGACGGGGGGAGCGGGGACCACAGATACGCAGTATTTT. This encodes CASSPTGGAGTTDTQYF. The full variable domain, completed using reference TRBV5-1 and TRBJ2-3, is KAGVTQTPRYLIKTRGQQVTLSCSPISGHRSVSWYQQTPGQGLQFLFEYFSETQRNKGNFPGRFSGRQFSNSRSEMNVSTLELGDSALYLCASSPTGGAGTTDTQYFGPGTRLTVL.

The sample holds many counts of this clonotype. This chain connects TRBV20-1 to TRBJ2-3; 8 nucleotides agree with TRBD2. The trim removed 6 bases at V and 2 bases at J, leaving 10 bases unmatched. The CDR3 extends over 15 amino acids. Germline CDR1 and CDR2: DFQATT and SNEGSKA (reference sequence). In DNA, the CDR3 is TGCAGTGCGCGCCGGGGGGGGGGTAACACAGATACGCAGTATTTT. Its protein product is CSARRGGGNTDTQYF.

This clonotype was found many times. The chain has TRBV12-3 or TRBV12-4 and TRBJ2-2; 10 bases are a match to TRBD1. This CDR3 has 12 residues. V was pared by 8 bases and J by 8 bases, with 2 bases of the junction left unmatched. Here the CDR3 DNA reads TGTGCCAGCGGGACAGGGGCAGGGGAGCTGTTTTTT. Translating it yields CASGTGAGELFF.

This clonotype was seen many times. CDR3 loop: CASSLAGGGTDTQYF. The DNA for the CDR3 is TGTGCCAGCAGCTTAGCTGGCGGGGGAACAGATACGCAGTATTTT. The rearrangement joins TRBV11-2 to TRBJ2-3; 7 positions match TRBD2. This CDR3 comprises 15 residues. The junction had 4 bases not matched to a gene; V was cut back by 1 base and J by 3 bases. CDR1 and CDR2 (germline): SGHAT, FQNNGV.

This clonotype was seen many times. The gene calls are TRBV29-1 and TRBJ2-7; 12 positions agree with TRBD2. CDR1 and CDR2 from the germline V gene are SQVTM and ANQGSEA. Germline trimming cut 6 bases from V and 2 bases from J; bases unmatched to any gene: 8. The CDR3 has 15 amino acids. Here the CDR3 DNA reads TGCAGCGTCCGACTAGCGGGGGACCCAACCTACGAGCAGTACTTC. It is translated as CSVRLAGDPTYEQYF.

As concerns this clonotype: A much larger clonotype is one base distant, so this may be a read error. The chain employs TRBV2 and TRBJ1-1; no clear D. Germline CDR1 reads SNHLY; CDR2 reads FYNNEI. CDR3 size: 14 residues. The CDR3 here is CANSVSRQNTEAFF. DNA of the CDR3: TGTGCCAACAGTGTTAGTCGACAGAACACTGAAGCTTTCTTT.

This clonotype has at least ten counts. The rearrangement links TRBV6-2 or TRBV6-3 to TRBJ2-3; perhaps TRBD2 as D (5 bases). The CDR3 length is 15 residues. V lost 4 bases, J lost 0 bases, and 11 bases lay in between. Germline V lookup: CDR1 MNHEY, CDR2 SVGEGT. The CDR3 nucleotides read TGTGCCAGCAGTTCAGGCGGGCGCAGCACAGATACGCAGTATTTT. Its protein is CASSSGGRSTDTQYF.

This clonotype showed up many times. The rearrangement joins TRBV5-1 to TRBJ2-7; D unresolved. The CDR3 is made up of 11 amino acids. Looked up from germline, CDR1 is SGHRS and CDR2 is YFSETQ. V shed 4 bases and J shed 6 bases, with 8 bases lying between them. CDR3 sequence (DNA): TGCGCCAGCAGCCTAGACTCCGAGCAGTACTTC. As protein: CASSLDSEQYF. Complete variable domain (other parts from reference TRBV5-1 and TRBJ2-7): KAGVTQTPRYLIKTRGQQVTLSCSPISGHRSVSWYQQTPGQGLQFLFEYFSETQRNKGNFPGRFSGRQFSNSRSEMNVSTLELGDSALYLCASSLDSEQYFGPGTRLTVT.

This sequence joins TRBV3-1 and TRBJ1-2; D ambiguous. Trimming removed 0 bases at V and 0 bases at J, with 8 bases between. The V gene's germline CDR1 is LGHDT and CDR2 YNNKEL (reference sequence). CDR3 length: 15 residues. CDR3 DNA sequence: TGTGCCAGCAGCCAAGATCCGACCACTAACTATGGCTACACCTTC. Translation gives CASSQDPTTNYGYTF. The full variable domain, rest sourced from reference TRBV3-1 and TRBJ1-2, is DTAVSQTPKYLVTQMGNDKSIKCEQNLGHDTMYWYKQDSKKFLKIMFSYNNKELIINETVPNRFSPKSPDKAHLNLHINSLELGDSAVYFCASSQDPTTNYGYTFGSGTRLTVV.

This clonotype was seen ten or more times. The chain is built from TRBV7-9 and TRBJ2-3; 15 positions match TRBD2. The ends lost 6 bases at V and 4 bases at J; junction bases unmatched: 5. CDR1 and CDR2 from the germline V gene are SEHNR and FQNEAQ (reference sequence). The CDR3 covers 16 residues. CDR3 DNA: TGTGCCAGCAGTCGGACTAGCGGGGGGGCCCCAGATACGCAGTATTTT. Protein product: CASSRTSGGAPDTQYF.

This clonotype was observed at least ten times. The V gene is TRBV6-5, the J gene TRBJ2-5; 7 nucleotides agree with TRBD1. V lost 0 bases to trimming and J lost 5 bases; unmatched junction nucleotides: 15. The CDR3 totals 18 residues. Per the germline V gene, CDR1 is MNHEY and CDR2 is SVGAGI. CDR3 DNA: TGTGCCAGCAGTTACTCCAGGGACAGCGCGTTAAACAGGGAGACCCAGTACTTC. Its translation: CASSYSRDSALNRETQYF.

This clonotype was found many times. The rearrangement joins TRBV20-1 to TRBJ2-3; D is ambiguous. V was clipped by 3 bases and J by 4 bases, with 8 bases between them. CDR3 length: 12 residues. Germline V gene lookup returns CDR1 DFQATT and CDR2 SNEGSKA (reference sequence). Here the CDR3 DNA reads TGCAGTGCTAGCAGGTCCTCAGATACGCAGTATTTT. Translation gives CSASRSSDTQYF.

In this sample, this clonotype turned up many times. CDR3 DNA: TGTGCCACCAGTGATTCGACGGGACAGGTTCTCACCGGGGAGCTGTTTTTT. Its protein is CATSDSTGQVLTGELFF. This sequence joins TRBV24-1 and TRBJ2-2; 8 bases fit TRBD1. The V segment lost 2 bases and the J segment 4 bases; nucleotides outside the gene matches: 8. Looked up from germline, CDR1 is KGHDR and CDR2 is SFDVKD. The CDR3 length is 17 residues.

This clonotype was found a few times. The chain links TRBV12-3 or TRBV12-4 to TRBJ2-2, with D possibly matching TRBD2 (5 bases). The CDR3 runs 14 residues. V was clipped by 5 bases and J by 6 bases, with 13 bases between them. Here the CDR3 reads CASSRVGSAGELFF. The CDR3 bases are TGTGCCAGCAGTAGGGTAGGGAGCGCCGGGGAGCTGTTTTTT.